This T cell receptor beta chain was identified in a study of identical twins. Whole-study results and caveats: In zero-insertion analyses, partial confounding could arise from invariant MAIT and iNKT cells. A lower insertion count was a feature of abundant cord blood beta clonotypes, with no such feature in memory repertoires. Compared with models, monozygotic twins showed more out-of-frame TCR alpha sharing. Twins' excess sharing was less marked for out-of-frame beta sequences.

This clonotype was picked up a small number of times. The antigen remains undetermined. This CDR3 is 15 amino acids long. V lost 5 bases to trimming and J lost 6 bases, with 20 bases between them. The germline V gene has CDR1 LNHDA and CDR2 SQIVND (reference sequence). MiXCR was run by TCRdb on the 5' RACE reads, yielding one entry per CDR3 protein. The table has hundreds of thousands of distinct CDR3 sequences, around 6% seen once. The clonotype originates from a man aged 18 to 29 in good health. V is TRBV19 and J is TRBJ2-7; either TRBD1 or TRBD2 may supply D (5 bases each). Specimen: naive T cells sorted from blood. CDR3 nucleotide sequence: TGTGCCAGTAGTTGGGGGACCTCTCTGGGAACCGAGCAGTACTTC. It yields the protein CASSWGTSLGTEQYF.